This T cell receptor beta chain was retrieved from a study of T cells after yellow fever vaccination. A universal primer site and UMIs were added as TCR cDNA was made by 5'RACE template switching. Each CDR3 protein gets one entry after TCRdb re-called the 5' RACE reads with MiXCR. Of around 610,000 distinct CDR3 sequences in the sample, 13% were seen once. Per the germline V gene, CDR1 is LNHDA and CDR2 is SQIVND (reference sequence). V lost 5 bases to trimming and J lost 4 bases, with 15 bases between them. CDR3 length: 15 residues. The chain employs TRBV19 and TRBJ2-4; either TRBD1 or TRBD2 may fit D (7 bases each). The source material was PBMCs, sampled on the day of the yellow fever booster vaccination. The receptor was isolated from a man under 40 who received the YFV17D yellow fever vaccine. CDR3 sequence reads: CASSSPGGQKNIQYF. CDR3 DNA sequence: TGTGCCAGTAGTTCCCCGGGGGGACAGAAAAACATTCAGTACTTC. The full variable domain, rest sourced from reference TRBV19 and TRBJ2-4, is DGGITQSPKYLFRKEGQNVTLSCEQNLNHDAMYWYRQDPGQGLRLIYYSQIVNDFQKGDIAEGYSVSREKKESFPLTVTSAQKNPTAFYLCASSSPGGQKNIQYFGAGTRLSVL.